This section outlines one T cell receptor beta chain sequence together with its context. The antigen is not known. The sample is drawn from a study of T cell repertoires in cytomegalovirus infection. TCRdb recomputed calls from the reads with MiXCR, one row per CDR3 protein. The data show approximately 250,000 distinct CDR3 sequences, 22% seen once. Notes on the study in general: Across the ex vivo response, the dominant clonotypes were HLA-C-restricted CMV-specific TCR beta clonotypes.

J was trimmed by 5 bases and V by 0 bases; bases with no gene match: 13. This CDR3 has 17 amino acids. The germline V gene has CDR1 DFQATT and CDR2 SNEGSKA (reference sequence). The receptor was derived from a human donor in good health (CMV status not recorded). Some clones in this sample may be carry-over from other donors' samples. The chain has TRBV20-1 and TRBJ1-1; the match to TRBD1 covers 9 bases. Sequenced: CD8+ T cells from PBMCs. The DNA for the CDR3 is TGCAGTGCTAGAGATCCCCTTCACAGGGGGCGGTGGACTGAAGCTTTCTTT. Protein: CSARDPLHRGRWTEAFF.